This TCR beta chain was retrieved from a study of blood T cell repertoires in COVID-19. Looking at the study overall: T cells, B-cell-depleted T cells, or PBMCs provided the cDNA or gDNA that served as material.

Per the original data handling: Reference gene primer amplification gave nucleated cell count estimates. The method was immunoSEQ multiplex PCR; TCRdb's version includes in-frame clones alone and lacks a portion of them. V and J calls and clone size are those listed in that table; D and trimming were worked out from the DNA. Of approximately 200,000 clones detected, 80% to 90% appear once; the ten largest clones hold about 10%. Trimming pared 4 bases from V and 5 bases from J, leaving 16 bases between. This CDR3 has 15 residues. CDR1 and CDR2 from the germline V gene are SGDLS and YYNGEE. The chain links TRBV9 to TRBJ1-5; D possibly corresponds to TRBD1 (6 bases). This receptor was identified in a man aged 35-49 years who had recovered from COVID-19. The sequenced material came from PBMCs or T cells enriched from blood (not recorded which). CDR3 region: CASSPEQGRDQPQHF. CDR3 DNA: TGTGCCAGCAGCCCGGAACAGGGAAGGGATCAGCCCCAGCATTTT.